The 32 T cell receptor beta chains below all came from one sample that was sequenced in a study of T cells after yellow fever vaccination. Each CDR3 protein gets one entry after TCRdb re-called the 5' RACE reads with MiXCR. Here the sample spans around 610,000 distinct CDR3 sequences, roughly 12% being singletons. Source: PBMCs, taken on the day of the yellow fever booster vaccination. Receptors originate from a man aged 30-40 years who received the YFV17D yellow fever vaccine.

The chain combines TRBV7-2 with TRBJ1-2; 12 bases line up with TRBD1. V was clipped by 5 bases and J by 7 bases; unmatched bases: 8. The germline CDR1 and CDR2 sequences are SGHTA and FQGNSA. The CDR3 contains 15 residues. The DNA of the CDR3 is TGTGCCAGCAGCCCGCCGCCGGGACAGGGGGCTGGCTACACCTTC. Translating it yields CASSPPPGQGAGYTF.

V is TRBV5-1 and J is TRBJ2-3; D uncertain. The CDR3 totals 15 residues. Germline V gene lookup returns CDR1 SGHRS and CDR2 YFSETQ. V was shortened by 0 bases and J by 4 bases, with 12 bases between the two germline ends. This CDR3 is CASSLDSIPSDTQYF. Written as DNA, the CDR3 is TGCGCCAGCAGCTTGGATTCGATCCCGTCAGATACGCAGTATTTT.

The chain links TRBV5-4 to TRBJ2-7; D unresolved. The germline V gene has CDR1 SGHNT and CDR2 YYREEE (reference sequence). There are 12 residues in the CDR3. The V gene lost 0 bases and the J gene lost 11 bases, with 12 bases spanning the gap. The CDR3 loop is CASSLVGSGEYF. In nucleotides, the CDR3 is TGTGCCAGCAGCTTGGTCGGTTCTGGGGAGTACTTC.

The chain employs TRBV20-1 and TRBJ1-2; 8 positions match TRBD1. The junction had 8 bases not matched to a gene; V was cut back by 5 bases and J by 9 bases. Germline CDR1 DFQATT, CDR2 SNEGSKA (reference sequence). There are 12 residues in the CDR3. The DNA for the CDR3 is TGCAGTGCTTGGGACAGGCCACAAAGCTACACCTTC. It translates to CSAWDRPQSYTF.

The V call is TRBV6-2 or TRBV6-3, the J call TRBJ2-1; no clear D gene. This CDR3 comprises 16 residues. The V end was cut by 6 bases, the J end by 5 bases, with 20 bases between. Germline V gives CDR1 MNHEY, CDR2 SVGEGT. The CDR3, as DNA: TGTGCCAGCAGGAGTTCAGGTGCCGCCTACAACAATGAGCAGTTCTTC. Its translation is CASRSSGAAYNNEQFF.

This clonotype has only a few counts. The genes are TRBV6-5 and TRBJ2-5; D gene ambiguous. The germline gives CDR1 MNHEY, CDR2 SVGAGI. This CDR3 is 15 amino acids long. V gave up 0 bases and J gave up 5 bases, with 13 bases separating them. The CDR3 DNA sequence: TGTGCCAGCAGTTACTCAAGATTGGTGCGGGAGACCCAGTACTTC. It specifies CASSYSRLVRETQYF.

The V call is TRBV4-2, the J call TRBJ1-3; D not resolved. This CDR3 is 13 amino acids long. V gave up 1 base and J gave up 4 bases, with 5 bases separating them. The germline V gene has CDR1 LGHNA and CDR2 YNFKEQ. DNA of the CDR3: TGTGCCAGCAGCCAAGTTATCGGAAACACCATATATTTT. Its translation: CASSQVIGNTIYF.

This clonotype was counted only a few times. The chain combines TRBV11-2 with TRBJ1-2; unclear D gene. CDR1 SGHAT and CDR2 FQNNGV come from the germline V gene. The CDR3 spans 16 residues. Trimming left V 1 base short and J 3 bases short, with 15 bases between. CDR3 residues: CASSLAMDPNDYGYTF. The CDR3 nucleotides read TGTGCCAGCAGCTTAGCTATGGACCCAAACGACTATGGCTACACCTTC.

The chain employs TRBV7-2 and TRBJ1-3; TRBD1 might be the D (5 bases). This CDR3 has 14 amino acids. V was trimmed by 3 bases and J by 6 bases, leaving 12 bases between them. Germline V lookup: CDR1 SGHTA, CDR2 FQGNSA. CDR3 amino acids: CASSFSDGQNTIYF. DNA for the CDR3: TGTGCCAGCAGCTTCTCTGACGGACAAAACACCATATATTTT.

This clonotype was detected a few times. The CDR3 nucleotides are TGCGCCAGCAGCTCCTCGGGACTATATTACGAGCAGTACTTC. As protein: CASSSSGLYYEQYF. J is TRBJ2-7 and V is TRBV5-1; 7 bases are shared with TRBD2. Trimming at V came to 3 bases and at J to 4 bases, leaving 7 bases not matched to a gene. The CDR3 covers 14 residues. Germline values: CDR1 SGHRS, CDR2 YFSETQ.

This clonotype showed up just a few times. This chain connects TRBV20-1 to TRBJ1-4; D is uncertain. V lost 0 bases to trimming and J lost 0 bases, with 11 bases between them. The CDR3 runs to 16 residues. Germline V gene data show CDR1 as DFQATT and CDR2 as SNEGSKA (reference sequence). The CDR3 coding sequence is TGCAGTGCTAGAGACTCTAGGGCGGCAACTAATGAAAAACTGTTTTTT. The encoded protein is CSARDSRAATNEKLFF.

This chain connects TRBV7-6 to TRBJ2-2; unclear D gene. The CDR3 covers 13 residues. Germline V gives CDR1 SGHVS, CDR2 FNYEAQ. V dropped 8 bases and J dropped 4 bases, with 11 bases sitting between them. CDR3 residues: CASASQRTGELFF. In nucleotides, the CDR3 is TGTGCCAGCGCTTCCCAACGCACCGGGGAGCTGTTTTTT.

V usage is TRBV27 and J usage is TRBJ2-1; 8 bases line up with TRBD2. This CDR3 has 16 residues. J gave up 7 bases and V 7 bases, and 15 bases lay outside the gene matches. From germline, CDR1 is MNHEY and CDR2 SMNVEV (reference sequence). DNA of the CDR3: TGTGCCAGCACCTCCATAGCGGGGTCGGCGCTAAATGAGCAGTTCTTC. Amino acids: CASTSIAGSALNEQFF.

This clonotype showed up just a few times. The rearrangement joins TRBV3-1 to TRBJ2-7; D remains unclear. There are 14 residues in the CDR3. The ends were cut back, 2 bases at V and 4 bases at J, with 12 bases in the middle. Germline CDR1 and CDR2: LGHDT and YNNKEL (reference sequence). This CDR3 reads CASSQSDLRYEQYF. The CDR3 region has the DNA TGTGCCAGCAGCCAATCGGACCTGCGGTACGAGCAGTACTTC.

The rearrangement links TRBV28 to TRBJ1-4; 7 bases are a match to TRBD1. The CDR3 is made up of 16 amino acids. With 4 bases clipped from V and 7 bases from J, the junction kept 12 bases outside the gene matches. Germline CDR1 MDHEN, CDR2 SYDVKM. The CDR3 sequence: CASSSDRDPGGEKLFF. The CDR3 DNA follows: TGTGCCAGCAGTTCTGACCGGGACCCAGGGGGTGAAAAACTGTTTTTT.

CDR3 loop: CASSSAPGPSGTDTQYF. CDR3 DNA sequence: TGCGCCAGCAGCTCGGCGCCCGGGCCGTCCGGGACAGATACGCAGTATTTT. The rearrangement joins TRBV5-1 to TRBJ2-3; D ambiguous. V lost 3 bases and J lost 3, with 20 bases in between. Germline V gives CDR1 SGHRS, CDR2 YFSETQ. CDR3 length: 17 residues.

The V and J genes are TRBV18 and TRBJ2-7; no clear D. V shed 0 bases and J shed 1 base, with 4 bases lying between them. The length of the CDR3 is 13 residues. The germline V gene encodes CDR1 KGHSH and CDR2 LQKENI. The CDR3: CASSPPQSYEQYF. DNA for the CDR3: TGTGCCAGCTCACCACCGCAATCCTACGAGCAGTACTTC.

J is TRBJ2-2 and V is TRBV30; the match to TRBD1 covers 7 bases. Germline V gives CDR1 GTSNPN, CDR2 SVGIG (reference sequence). The CDR3 has 15 residues. CDR3: CAMAPSTGFTGELFF. For the CDR3, the DNA is TGTGCGATGGCCCCATCGACAGGGTTCACCGGGGAGCTGTTTTTT.

A few counts support this clonotype. This rearrangement joins TRBV28 to TRBJ2-1, with D possibly matching TRBD2 (5 bases). Trimming removed 4 bases from V and 8 bases from J, with 15 bases in between. CDR1 is MDHEN, CDR2 SYDVKM, per germline. The CDR3 is made up of 14 amino acids. The CDR3 DNA is TGTGCCAGCAGTTCCCTGCTACGGGGTTATGAGCAGTTCTTC. Protein product: CASSSLLRGYEQFF. The full variable domain, rest sourced from reference TRBV28 and TRBJ2-1, is DVKVTQSSRYLVKRTGEKVFLECVQDMDHENMFWYRQDPGLGLRLIYFSYDVKMKEKGDIPEGYSVSREKKERFSLILESASTNQTSMYLCASSSLLRGYEQFFGPGTRLTVL.

The V call is TRBV19, the J call TRBJ2-1; TRBD1 is a possible D gene (6 bases). The CDR3 is 15 amino acids. V lost 6 bases and J lost 7, with 19 bases in between. Germline-derived CDR1 and CDR2 are LNHDA and SQIVND (reference sequence). The CDR3 protein is CASRARGASGNEQFF. As DNA, the CDR3 is TGTGCCAGTAGGGCCAGGGGTGCCTCTGGGAATGAGCAGTTCTTC.

The chain carries TRBV11-2 and TRBJ2-5; 8 bases are shared with TRBD1. CDR1 and CDR2 (germline): SGHAT, FQNNGV. With V trimmed by 5 bases and J by 4 bases, 12 bases remained unmatched. This CDR3 has 16 amino acids. CDR3 in amino acids: CASSQPVDRGGETQYF. The DNA for the CDR3 is TGTGCCAGCAGCCAACCCGTAGACAGGGGAGGAGAGACCCAGTACTTC. The full variable domain, with the rest looked up from reference TRBV11-2 and TRBJ2-5, is EAGVAQSPRYKIIEKRQSVAFWCNPISGHATLYWYQQILGQGPKLLIQFQNNGVVDDSQLPKDRFSAERLKGVDSTLKIQPAKLEDSAVYLCASSQPVDRGGETQYFGPGTRLLVL.

In this sample, this clonotype turned up a few times. J is TRBJ2-1 and V is TRBV7-9, with TRBD1 identical over 7 bases. The CDR3 runs to 12 residues. Germline CDR1 is SEHNR and CDR2 is FQNEAQ (reference sequence). J gave up 12 bases and V 5 bases, and 7 bases lay outside the gene matches. The CDR3 DNA is TGTGCCAGCAGCATGACAGGGCTGGTGCAGTTCTTC. Translation: CASSMTGLVQFF.

The V and J genes are TRBV7-9 and TRBJ2-1, with 14 positions matching TRBD2. The CDR3 consists of 13 residues. Germline CDR1 SEHNR, CDR2 FQNEAQ (reference sequence). V was clipped by 10 bases and J by 7 bases; unmatched bases: 3. CDR3 in amino acids: CAIRLAGGNEQFF. The CDR3 nucleotides are TGTGCCATCCGACTAGCGGGGGGGAATGAGCAGTTCTTC.

The V call is TRBV7-6, the J call TRBJ2-7; tentative D call: TRBD2 (5 bases). Looked up from germline, CDR1 is SGHVS and CDR2 is FNYEAQ. V lost 0 bases and J lost 6, with 18 bases in between. This CDR3 is built from 16 residues. CDR3 bases: TGTGCCAGCAGCTTAGCCCCGGGTTCAGGCGGAGGCGAGCAGTACTTC. Translation: CASSLAPGSGGGEQYF.

This clonotype was counted only a few times. The chain has TRBV10-3 and TRBJ2-3, with 8 bases that match TRBD1. Trimming took 4 bases from V and 2 from J; bases not matched to a gene: 11. Germline values: CDR1 ENHRY, CDR2 SYGVKD. The CDR3 length is 17 residues. The CDR3 DNA sequence: TGTGCCATCAGTGGTAGACAGGGGCCCATCTCCACAGATACGCAGTATTTT. This codes for CAISGRQGPISTDTQYF.

CDR3 protein: CASRSDLGDEKLFF. In nucleotides, the CDR3 is TGTGCCAGCCGATCGGACCTCGGGGATGAAAAACTGTTTTTT. The rearrangement uses TRBV6-1 and TRBJ1-4, with no clear D. Trimming cost V 8 bases and J 6 bases, with 16 bases left between them. This CDR3 has 14 residues. Germline V gene data show CDR1 as MNHNS and CDR2 as SASEGT.

The table lists this clonotype with a few counts. V usage is TRBV5-1 and J usage is TRBJ2-3, with D uncertain. Trimming pared 6 bases from V and 2 bases from J, leaving 10 bases between. The V gene's germline CDR1 is SGHRS and CDR2 YFSETQ. This CDR3 is built from 13 residues. In DNA form, the CDR3 reads TGCGCCAGCACCTTTGACATCACAGATACGCAGTATTTT. This gives the protein CASTFDITDTQYF.

This clonotype was observed a few times. The chain recombines TRBV12-3 or TRBV12-4 with TRBJ2-1; 14 nucleotides align to TRBD2. The CDR3 is 20 residues long. The trim removed 4 bases at V and 3 bases at J, leaving 14 bases unmatched. The CDR3 spells CASSSNLGTSGRSGYNEQFF. CDR3 nucleotide sequence: TGTGCCAGCAGTTCGAACCTCGGGACTAGCGGGAGATCGGGCTACAATGAGCAGTTCTTC.

This clonotype was counted a few times. This chain uses TRBV6-5 with TRBJ2-5, with 7 positions matching TRBD2. CDR1 and CDR2 (germline): MNHEY, SVGAGI. V was pared by 2 bases and J by 5 bases, with 8 bases of the junction left unmatched. This CDR3 has 15 amino acids. Here the CDR3 reads CASSYVGGWGETQYF. The CDR3 DNA sequence: TGTGCCAGCAGTTACGTGGGGGGGTGGGGCGAGACCCAGTACTTC.

V is TRBV7-8 and J is TRBJ2-5; D remains unclear. Between the trimmed V and J ends, which lost 8 bases and 4 bases, there was a span of 11 bases. CDR1 SGHVS and CDR2 FQNEAQ come from the germline V gene. This CDR3 is 12 amino acids long. This chain's CDR3 is CASEKSRETQYF. The CDR3 nucleotides are TGTGCCAGCGAAAAGTCTCGAGAGACCCAGTACTTC.

This clonotype has more than one count but fewer than ten. This rearrangement joins TRBV7-2 to TRBJ2-7; possible D gene TRBD1, 5 bases. Per the germline V gene, CDR1 is SGHTA and CDR2 is FQGNSA. The germline V and J ends were trimmed by 11 bases and 5 bases, with 13 bases remaining between them. The CDR3 totals 11 residues. The CDR3 DNA reads TGTGCCCAGAGGTGGGGCAACGAGCAGTACTTC. Translating it yields CAQRWGNEQYF. The full variable domain, with the rest looked up from reference TRBV7-2 and TRBJ2-7, is GAGVSQSPSNKVTEKGKDVELRCDPISGHTALYWYRQSLGQGLEFLIYFQGNSAPDKSGLPSDRFSAERTGGSVSTLTIQRTQQEDSAVYLCAQRWGNEQYFGPGTRLTVT.

The chain employs TRBV7-2 and TRBJ2-7; 7 nucleotides agree with TRBD2. Germline-derived CDR1 and CDR2 are SGHTA and FQGNSA. There are 15 residues in the CDR3. J was trimmed by 2 bases and V by 7 bases; bases with no gene match: 11. The CDR3 loop reads CASTPLTGGTYEQYF. CDR3 DNA: TGTGCCAGCACCCCTTTAACGGGAGGTACCTACGAGCAGTACTTC.